The clone carrying this T cell receptor (beta chain) was counted at least ten times. Antigen: not known. V lost 1 base to trimming and J lost 5 bases, with 11 bases between them. This CDR3 comprises 14 residues. Germline CDR1 and CDR2: SNHLY and FYNNEI. The data derive from a study of metastatic and nonmetastatic thyroid tumors. Study-wide background: Repertoire comparisons spanned blood and tumor or nodule tissue from malignant and benign thyroid patients.

In the source study's methods: Researchers built a distant-metastasis classifier for papillary thyroid cancer that drew on CDR3 differences across clinicopathological groups. TCRdb re-processed the PCR reads through MiXCR. The V and J calls reflect TCRdb's pipeline rather than the authors' work. The profile shows about 93,000 clones, 7.5% to 9% of them singletons. Notes on the study in general: Malignant thyroid tumors reportedly had TCR beta diversity that was significantly higher than in benign nodules, in blood and tumor.

Thyroid surgery took place with no prior treatment in any patient. The V gene is TRBV2, the J gene TRBJ1-1; perhaps TRBD1 as D (5 bases). This TCR derives from a female donor with papillary thyroid cancer or a benign thyroid nodule (not recorded which). Some clones in this sample may be carry-over from other donors' samples. Specimen: blood. This chain's CDR3 is CASSEEGFGTEAFF. CDR3 bases: TGTGCCAGCAGTGAAGAGGGGTTTGGGACTGAAGCTTTCTTT.